These 30 T cell receptor beta chains share one sample of origin, sequenced in a study of post-analysis software for immune sequencing data. Study findings and constraints: The study found TRBV5-6, TRBV5-1 and TRBV20-1 among about 5 TRBV segments more frequent in patients than controls.

Prepared TCR beta cDNA libraries contained unique molecular identifiers. TCRdb used MiXCR to reprocess the PCR reads, holding one entry per CDR3 protein. The table lists hundreds of thousands of distinct CDR3 sequences, 53% of them singletons. No antigen has been identified for these receptors. Sequencing was done on a sample of blood. The receptor set was obtained from a girl between 10 and 17 years old with multiple sclerosis.

In this sample, this clonotype turned up a few times. CDR3 amino acids: CASSSPDRIGEKLFF. As DNA, the CDR3 is TGTGCCAGCAGCTCCCCGGACAGGATTGGCGAAAAACTGTTTTTT. The chain joins TRBV7-6 to TRBJ1-4, with 7 bases that match TRBD1. Germline loops: CDR1 SGHVS, CDR2 FNYEAQ. V dropped 4 bases and J dropped 8; count of bases not matched to a gene: 10. The CDR3 covers 15 residues. Full variable domain (missing parts from reference TRBV7-6 and TRBJ1-4): GAGVSQSPRYKVTKRGQDVALRCDPISGHVSLYWYRQALGQGPEFLTYFNYEAQQDKSGLPNDRFSAERPEGSISTLTIQRTEQRDSAMYRCASSSPDRIGEKLFFGSGTQLSVL.

This sequence joins TRBV20-1 and TRBJ1-1; D is ambiguous. Trimming cost V 3 bases and J 7 bases, with 15 bases left between them. The germline gives CDR1 DFQATT, CDR2 SNEGSKA (reference sequence). The length of the CDR3 is 13 residues. CDR3 sequence reads: CSASFRAISEAFF. The DNA of the CDR3 is TGCAGTGCTAGCTTTCGGGCGATTAGTGAAGCTTTCTTT.

This sequence joins TRBV25-1 and TRBJ1-2; D is ambiguous. This CDR3 has 15 residues. Germline-derived CDR1 and CDR2 are MGHDK and SYGVNS. V lost 3 bases to trimming and J lost 0 bases, with 11 bases between them. The CDR3 region is CASSDRAEANYGYTF. The CDR3 nucleotides are TGTGCCAGCAGTGATAGGGCGGAAGCTAACTATGGCTACACCTTC.

This CDR3 is CASSPGRWLGGYTF. The CDR3 DNA follows: TGTGCCAGCAGTCCAGGGAGGTGGTTGGGTGGCTACACCTTC. The chain links TRBV12-3 or TRBV12-4 to TRBJ1-2; a possible D gene is TRBD1 (5 bases). V was trimmed by 5 bases and J by 7 bases, leaving 17 bases between them. The CDR3 has 14 amino acids.

The chain has TRBV6-6 and TRBJ1-2; D is uncertain. The CDR3 loop spans 15 amino acids. Germline-derived CDR1 and CDR2 are MNHNY and SVGAGI (reference sequence). Trimming shortened V by 2 bases and J by 0 bases, and 10 bases separated the two germline ends. The DNA of the CDR3 is TGTGCCAGCAGTTACAATCGCGGAGCTAACTATGGCTACACCTTC. It specifies CASSYNRGANYGYTF.

This clonotype was seen more than once but under ten times. One junction end does not reproduce the germline sequence, and a read error may be involved. This chain links TRBV12-3 or TRBV12-4 with TRBJ2-5, with 10 positions matching TRBD2. CDR3 length equals 14 residues. CDR3 nucleotides: TGTGCCAGCAGTCTAGCGGGAGACGGAGAGACCCAGTACTTC. It is translated as CASSLAGDGETQYF.

V is TRBV9 and J is TRBJ2-5; unclear D gene. Trimming cost V 2 bases and J 5 bases, with 7 bases left between them. From germline, CDR1 is SGDLS and CDR2 YYNGEE. This CDR3 has 12 residues. CDR3 sequence reads: CASSVTMETQYF. The CDR3, as DNA: TGTGCCAGCAGCGTCACCATGGAGACCCAGTACTTC.

This clonotype was seen a single time. In DNA, the CDR3 is TGCGCCAGCAGCTTGGCGGAAGGGGAGTGGAATGGCTACACCTTC. Translating gives CASSLAEGEWNGYTF. V gene TRBV5-1 combines with J gene TRBJ1-2, with D perhaps TRBD1 (5 bases). V lost 0 bases, J lost 6 bases, and 15 bases lay in between. Germline assignment: CDR1 SGHRS and CDR2 YFSETQ. There are 15 residues in the CDR3.

The chain carries TRBV6-5 and TRBJ2-7, with D perhaps assigned TRBD1 or TRBD2 (5 bases each). The CDR3 length is 15 residues. In germline, CDR1 is MNHEY, CDR2 SVGAGI. The V end was cut by 0 bases, the J end by 0 bases, with 9 bases between. This chain's CDR3 is CASSYSRGGSYEQYF. In nucleotides, the CDR3 is TGTGCCAGCAGTTACTCGAGGGGTGGCTCCTACGAGCAGTACTTC.

This clonotype was detected ten times or more. For the CDR3, the DNA is TGTGCCAGCAGTGGGGACAGATCCTCCTACGAGCAGTACTTC. Translating it yields CASSGDRSSYEQYF. This chain links TRBV2 with TRBJ2-7, with 7 positions matching TRBD1. This CDR3 has 14 amino acids. The germline CDR1 and CDR2 sequences are SNHLY and FYNNEI. J lost 0 bases, V lost 4 bases, and 3 bases had no gene match.

This clonotype turned up a few times. An end of the junction differs from the germline gene, which may be a read error. The chain employs TRBV19 and TRBJ1-2, with D unclear. CDR1 is LNHDA and CDR2 is SQIVND in the germline V gene (reference sequence). The CDR3 is 12 residues long. This CDR3 is CASSPDWYGYTF. CDR3 sequence (DNA): TGTGCTAGTAGCCCTGATTGGTATGGCTACACCTTC.

The J gene is TRBJ1-4, the V gene TRBV2, with D possibly being TRBD1 (5 bases). Trimming removed 4 bases from V and 1 base from J, with 10 bases in between. Germline lookup yields CDR1 SNHLY and CDR2 FYNNEI. CDR3 length equals 15 residues. Written as DNA, the CDR3 is TGTGCCAGCAGTGTGGGGACCGGAACTAATGAAAAACTGTTTTTT. Its protein product is CASSVGTGTNEKLFF.

The sample holds one count of this clonotype. The rearrangement joins TRBV7-9 to TRBJ2-3; the D gene is possibly TRBD2 (6 bases). This CDR3 has 16 residues. Germline CDR1 reads SEHNR; CDR2 reads FQNEAQ (reference sequence). Trimming took 4 bases from V and 5 from J, leaving 19 bases between them. The CDR3 region is CASSSHSGPVEDTQYF. For the CDR3, the DNA is TGTGCCAGCAGCTCCCATAGCGGACCGGTGGAAGATACGCAGTATTTT.

The sample holds many counts of this clonotype. The chain carries TRBV5-6 and TRBJ2-7; no definite D call. This CDR3 contains 14 residues. Germline V lookup: CDR1 SGHDT, CDR2 YYEEEE. Trimming removed 4 bases at V and 0 bases at J, with 11 bases between. In DNA form, the CDR3 reads TGTGCCAGCAGCCTACTCCGGAGCTCCTACGAGCAGTACTTC. It yields the protein CASSLLRSSYEQYF.

To note about this clonotype: Germline is not matched at one junction end, which may reflect a read error. The J gene is TRBJ2-7, the V gene TRBV5-5, with 7 bases identical to TRBD2. CDR3 length: 14 residues. Germline assignment: CDR1 SGHKS and CDR2 YYEKEE (reference sequence). The CDR3 is CAGSFGGSAYEQYF. The DNA of the CDR3 is TGTGCCGGCAGCTTCGGGGGGAGCGCCTACGAGCAGTACTTC.

The chain employs TRBV20-1 and TRBJ2-7, with TRBD2 matching 9 bases. The CDR3 consists of 16 residues. Germline CDR1 DFQATT, CDR2 SNEGSKA (reference sequence). V gave up 3 bases and J gave up 2 bases; unmatched junction bases: 11. The CDR3 DNA reads TGCAGTGCTAGTAAGCTCCAGCGGGGGGTAACCTACGAGCAGTACTTC. Its translation: CSASKLQRGVTYEQYF.

The V and J genes are TRBV6-5 and TRBJ2-2; D may be TRBD1 (6 bases). Trimming removed 10 bases at V and 0 bases at J, with 9 bases between. Germline lookup yields CDR1 MNHEY and CDR2 SVGAGI. CDR3 length: 13 residues. The CDR3 here is CATRGTNTGELFF. The DNA for the CDR3 is TGTGCCACCAGGGGCACGAACACCGGGGAGCTGTTTTTT.

The table lists this clonotype with a few counts. The chain recombines TRBV7-2 with TRBJ2-5, with 9 positions matching TRBD2. The V and J ends lost 5 bases and 5 bases, in that order; junction bases with no gene match: 9. CDR3 length: 15 residues. Germline values: CDR1 SGHTA, CDR2 FQGNSA. The CDR3 coding sequence is TGTGCCAGCAGCCAAGCGCGGGGGGGCCGTGAGACCCAGTACTTC. Its translation: CASSQARGGRETQYF.

The genes are TRBV25-1 and TRBJ1-5; the D gene is possibly TRBD1 (5 bases). The germline gives CDR1 MGHDK, CDR2 SYGVNS. V was shortened by 6 bases and J by 1 base, with 13 bases between the two germline ends. The CDR3 consists of 15 residues. The CDR3 DNA is TGTGCCAGCAGCGGGGGGGTTTCGAGCAATCAGCCCCAGCATTTT. It codes for CASSGGVSSNQPQHF.

In its sample, this clonotype ranks as medium-sized (0.01 to 0.1%). This chain links TRBV7-9 with TRBJ2-2, with D tentatively TRBD1 (6 bases). Germline CDR1 and CDR2: SEHNR and FQNEAQ (reference sequence). Trimming stripped 1 base from V and 1 base from J, with 7 bases between. CDR3 length equals 15 residues. In nucleotides, the CDR3 is TGTGCCAGCAGCTTAGAGACAGGGAACACCGGGGAGCTGTTTTTT. It translates to CASSLETGNTGELFF.

This clonotype was detected a few times. The CDR3 region is CASSLAGAGQPQHF. CDR3 in DNA: TGTGCCAGCAGTTTAGCAGGGGCGGGTCAGCCCCAGCATTTT. The rearrangement uses TRBV12-3 or TRBV12-4 and TRBJ1-5; a possible D gene is TRBD1 (5 bases). Trimming shortened V by 0 bases and J by 6 bases, and 9 bases separated the two germline ends. The CDR3 is 14 amino acids.

This CDR3 reads CASSPGPRVETQYF. CDR3 DNA: TGCGCCAGCAGCCCTGGCCCCAGGGTGGAGACCCAGTACTTC. V usage is TRBV5-1 and J usage is TRBJ2-5; weak D call: TRBD1 (5 bases). CDR1 and CDR2 (germline): SGHRS, YFSETQ. The CDR3 is made up of 14 amino acids. V was clipped by 4 bases and J by 5 bases, with 15 bases between them.

The chain uses TRBV4-2 and TRBJ1-2; maybe TRBD1 (5 bases). The CDR3 extends over 15 amino acids. Trimming removed 1 base from V and 4 bases from J, with 13 bases in between. Germline V gives CDR1 LGHNA, CDR2 YNFKEQ. The CDR3 sequence: CASSQVSVGGYGYTF. DNA for the CDR3: TGTGCCAGCAGCCAAGTGTCAGTTGGGGGCTATGGCTACACCTTC.

V gene TRBV14 combines with J gene TRBJ2-3; the D gene is possibly TRBD2 (6 bases). The CDR3 contains 15 residues. The V gene's germline CDR1 is SGHDN and CDR2 FVKESK. Trimming cost V 1 base and J 2 bases, with 10 bases left between them. The CDR3 sequence: CASSQASAITDTQYF. The CDR3 bases are TGTGCCAGCAGCCAAGCTAGCGCCATCACAGATACGCAGTATTTT.

The sample holds one count of this clonotype. This chain links TRBV20-1 with TRBJ2-5, with TRBD1 identical over 8 bases. There are 14 residues in the CDR3. J was trimmed by 1 base and V by 6 bases; bases with no gene match: 7. Germline loops: CDR1 DFQATT, CDR2 SNEGSKA (reference sequence). The CDR3 region is CSARTGLGQETQYF. CDR3 sequence (DNA): TGCAGTGCACGGACAGGGTTAGGCCAAGAGACCCAGTACTTC.

The genes are TRBV7-3 and TRBJ1-1, with 8 bases lining up with TRBD1. Germline trimming cut 5 bases from V and 4 bases from J; bases unmatched to any gene: 3. Germline values: CDR1 SGHTA, CDR2 FQGTGA. This CDR3 comprises 13 residues. The CDR3 spells CASSPTGGTEAFF. DNA of the CDR3: TGTGCCAGCAGCCCTACAGGGGGCACTGAAGCTTTCTTT.

The chain joins TRBV2 to TRBJ2-4, with D uncertain. Near its end, the DNA agrees better with TRBJ2-5, so the J call may be wrong. The germline gives CDR1 SNHLY, CDR2 FYNNEI. The CDR3 sequence is 12 residues long. This chain's CDR3 is CASIGLQETQYF. The CDR3 DNA reads as TGTGCCAGCATTGGGCTTCAAGAGACCCAGTACTTC.

The chain recombines TRBV12-3 or TRBV12-4 with TRBJ1-5, with TRBD1 matching 7 bases. The CDR3 is made up of 13 amino acids. V lost 7 bases, J lost 3 bases, and 3 bases stayed unmatched. CDR3 region: CASTQGTNQPQHF. Here the CDR3 DNA reads TGTGCCAGCACACAGGGGACCAATCAGCCCCAGCATTTT.

This clonotype has just a few counts. The chain combines TRBV5-6 with TRBJ2-7; maybe TRBD2 (6 bases). Germline V CDR1 and CDR2: SGHDT, YYEEEE. CDR3 size: 14 residues. V was trimmed by 4 bases and J by 4 bases, leaving 15 bases between them. The CDR3 bases are TGTGCCAGCAGCCGAGGAGGGGCGAGTTACGAGCAGTACTTC. It specifies CASSRGGASYEQYF.

Points on this clonotype: The junction and the germline gene differ at one end; a read error may be behind it. V and J are TRBV5-1 and TRBJ2-3; tentative D call: TRBD2 (6 bases). The CDR3 extends over 13 amino acids. Germline values: CDR1 SGHRS, CDR2 YFSETQ. The CDR3 protein is CASSLGGSDTQYF. The CDR3 nucleotides are TGTGCCAGCAGCTTGGGGGGATCGGATACGCAGTATTTT.